The 16 T cell receptor beta chains reported below all come from one sample, sequenced in a study of blood T cells in healthy people across ages. Through a sample-barcoded 5' primer and a J-beta primer mix, a second PCR was run for roughly 7 to 11 cycles. TCRdb itself ran the 5' RACE reads through MiXCR, one entry per CDR3 protein. The table lists around 650,000 distinct CDR3 sequences, around 41% of them singletons. The specimen sequenced was blood. The receptors originated from a man older than 75 in good health.

This clonotype was found a few times. J is TRBJ2-5 and V is TRBV9, with 9 nucleotides matching TRBD2. V lost 0 bases, J lost 1 base, and 16 bases stayed unmatched. The CDR3 has 20 residues. Germline V gene lookup returns CDR1 SGDLS and CDR2 YYNGEE. Written as DNA, the CDR3 is TGTGCCAGCAGCGTAGCTACGGGGGTCGGTAGCGGGAGTTCCCAAGAGACCCAGTACTTC. Its translation: CASSVATGVGSGSSQETQYF.

The V and J genes are TRBV7-2 and TRBJ2-5; 9 nucleotides line up with TRBD2. The CDR3 sequence is 18 residues long. Germline CDR1 SGHTA, CDR2 FQGNSA. V was clipped by 2 bases and J by 0 bases; unmatched bases: 10. The CDR3 DNA reads as TGTGCCAGCAGCTTACGGCGGGGGGGCCCCTGGGACCAAGAGACCCAGTACTTC. This translates into CASSLRRGGPWDQETQYF.

This chain connects TRBV5-1 to TRBJ2-1; TRBD2 is a possible D gene (5 bases). This CDR3 region has 13 residues. The V gene's germline CDR1 is SGHRS and CDR2 YFSETQ. V was cut by 4 bases and J by 8 bases, with 13 bases left in between. CDR3 sequence reads: CASSIERVDEQFF. Here the CDR3 DNA reads TGCGCCAGCAGCATAGAGAGGGTGGATGAGCAGTTCTTC. Drawing the rest from reference TRBV5-1 and TRBJ2-1, the complete variable domain is KAGVTQTPRYLIKTRGQQVTLSCSPISGHRSVSWYQQTPGQGLQFLFEYFSETQRNKGNFPGRFSGRQFSNSRSEMNVSTLELGDSALYLCASSIERVDEQFFGPGTRLTVL.

In its sample, this clonotype was seen many times. DNA of the CDR3: TGTGCCAGCAGTTTCAGGGGGCTAGGGGAGCAGTTCTTC. It specifies CASSFRGLGEQFF. The V gene is TRBV2, the J gene TRBJ2-1; 8 positions agree with TRBD1. Trimming at V came to 5 bases and at J to 10 bases, leaving 7 bases not matched to a gene. This CDR3 region has 13 residues. In germline, CDR1 is SNHLY, CDR2 FYNNEI.

The chain links TRBV18 to TRBJ1-4, with a weak D call TRBD1 (5 bases). V shed 2 bases and J shed 7 bases, with 14 bases lying between them. The CDR3 extends over 15 amino acids. Per the germline V gene, CDR1 is KGHSH and CDR2 is LQKENI. The CDR3 bases are TGTGCCAGCTCACCAGGGGAGGGGATTGCTGAAAAACTGTTTTTT. It is translated as CASSPGEGIAEKLFF. Looking up the rest from reference TRBV18 and TRBJ1-4 gives the full variable domain: NAGVMQNPRHLVRRRGQEARLRCSPMKGHSHVYWYRQLPEEGLKFMVYLQKENIIDESGMPKERFSAEFPKEGPSILRIQQVVRGDSAAYFCASSPGEGIAEKLFFGSGTQLSVL.

This clonotype was observed a handful of times. V is TRBV7-2 and J is TRBJ2-1; a weak D match, TRBD2 (5 bases). V lost 5 bases to trimming and J lost 10 bases, with 18 bases between them. Per the germline V gene, CDR1 is SGHTA and CDR2 is FQGNSA. CDR3 size: 14 residues. CDR3 amino acids: CASSLSGPAGEQFF. The CDR3 DNA reads TGTGCCAGCAGCCTTTCGGGCCCGGCGGGCGAGCAGTTCTTC. Together with reference TRBV7-2 and TRBJ2-1, the CDR3 gives the full variable domain: GAGVSQSPSNKVTEKGKDVELRCDPISGHTALYWYRQSLGQGLEFLIYFQGNSAPDKSGLPSDRFSAERTGGSVSTLTIQRTQQEDSAVYLCASSLSGPAGEQFFGPGTRLTVL.

The chain links TRBV20-1 to TRBJ2-1, with D unclear. V lost 0 bases and J lost 0, with 21 bases in between. The CDR3 sequence is 19 residues long. The germline CDR1 and CDR2 sequences are DFQATT and SNEGSKA (reference sequence). This CDR3 reads CSARDLVSTRGSSYNEQFF. The DNA for the CDR3 is TGCAGTGCTAGAGATCTAGTTAGTACGCGTGGAAGCTCCTACAATGAGCAGTTCTTC.

In regard to this clonotype: A much more abundant neighbour one base away suggests this may be a read error. This rearrangement joins TRBV29-1 to TRBJ2-7, with D tentatively TRBD1 or TRBD2 (5 bases each). CDR3 size: 12 residues. The V and J ends lost 6 bases and 1 base respectively, with 10 bases between them. CDR1 SQVTM and CDR2 ANQGSEA come from the germline V gene. CDR3 region: CSVRGRSYEQYF. The CDR3 nucleotides read TGCAGCGTGAGGGGACGGTCCTACGAGCAGTACTTC.

The chain is built from TRBV3-1 and TRBJ1-2, with 10 bases identical to TRBD1. V dropped 4 bases and J dropped 4; count of bases not matched to a gene: 9. The germline V gene has CDR1 LGHDT and CDR2 YNNKEL (reference sequence). The CDR3 has 16 residues. The CDR3 is CASSPLIGDRGYGYTF. In DNA form, the CDR3 reads TGTGCCAGCAGCCCACTAATAGGGGACAGGGGCTATGGCTACACCTTC.

This clonotype was counted at least ten times. This chain uses TRBV29-1 with TRBJ2-3; D is possibly TRBD2 (6 bases). The CDR3 is 13 residues long. CDR1 is SQVTM, CDR2 ANQGSEA, per germline. Deletions cut 1 base from V and 4 bases from J, with 9 bases between. The CDR3 DNA is TGCAGCGTTGAAGGGGGGGTGGCAGATACGCAGTATTTT. This codes for CSVEGGVADTQYF.

In this sample, this clonotype turned up a few times. The rearrangement uses TRBV2 and TRBJ2-7; D might be TRBD1 or TRBD2, each matching 5 bases. Per the germline V gene, CDR1 is SNHLY and CDR2 is FYNNEI. The CDR3 is 15 residues long. V lost 4 bases and J lost 2, with 15 bases in between. In nucleotides, the CDR3 is TGTGCCAGCAGTGCAGGAACGGGGCGAACCTACGAGCAGTACTTC. Residues: CASSAGTGRTYEQYF.

Remarks on this clonotype: Being one base from a much bigger clone, this may be a read error. The chain combines TRBV7-2 with TRBJ2-6; D possibly matches TRBD1 or TRBD2 (5 bases each). CDR1 and CDR2 (germline): SGHTA, FQGNSA. The CDR3 is 17 amino acids. This CDR3 reads CAGSSDPGTGWANVLTF. The CDR3 bases are TGTGCCGGCAGCTCCGACCCAGGGACCGGGTGGGCCAACGTCCTGACTTTC.

The J gene is TRBJ2-2, the V gene TRBV7-3, with 8 bases lining up with TRBD1. This CDR3 is built from 14 residues. Germline CDR1 SGHTA, CDR2 FQGTGA. J lost 5 bases, V lost 3 bases, and 2 bases had no gene match. This chain's CDR3 is CASSLDRVTGELFF. CDR3 coding DNA: TGTGCCAGCAGCTTGGACAGGGTAACCGGGGAGCTGTTTTTT.

CDR3 sequence: CAWRQPGSETQYF. CDR3 in DNA: TGTGCCTGGCGCCAGCCAGGGTCCGAGACCCAGTACTTC. The chain carries TRBV30 and TRBJ2-5, with D possibly matching TRBD1 (5 bases). The V gene's germline CDR1 is GTSNPN and CDR2 SVGIG (reference sequence). The CDR3 consists of 13 residues. Trimming shortened V by 5 bases and J by 5 bases, and 15 bases separated the two germline ends.

This chain uses TRBV6-6 with TRBJ2-1; D is perhaps TRBD2 (5 bases). Trimming took off 1 base at V and 6 bases at J, with 7 bases between the two ends. The germline gives CDR1 MNHNY, CDR2 SVGAGI (reference sequence). The CDR3 sequence is 13 residues long. The CDR3 bases are TGTGCCAGCAGTTACTGGAGGAGCAATGAGCAGTTCTTC. This gives the protein CASSYWRSNEQFF.

V gene TRBV5-6 combines with J gene TRBJ2-7, with unresolved D. Gene TRBJ2-5 matches the end of the DNA better, so the J call may be wrong. This CDR3 has 16 amino acids. CDR1 and CDR2 (germline): SGHDT, YYEEEE. The CDR3 DNA is TGTGCCAGCAGCCCACCCACACCGATGGTCCAGGAGACCCAGTACTTC. This encodes CASSPPTPMVQETQYF.